This T cell receptor beta chain was sequenced in a study of PD-1 blockade in classical Hodgkin lymphoma. Across the whole study: Patients were administered nivolumab (3 mg/kg intravenously) every 2 weeks. Overall study findings and caveats: By C4D1, diversity of CD4+ TCRs had risen significantly, whereas that of CD8+ TCRs had not. Newly diagnosed patients reportedly had lower baseline TCR diversity than healthy donors.

The method was immunoSEQ multiplex PCR; TCRdb's version includes in-frame clones alone and lacks a portion of them. Found here are around 50,000 clones, 75% to 95% of them singletons; the top ten hold more than 9%. CDR3 length: 14 residues. Trimming took 5 bases from V and 2 from J, leaving 13 bases between them. Germline CDR1 and CDR2: SEHNR and FQNEAQ (reference sequence). Points on this clone: The antigen is unknown.

Each of the patients experienced relapse following autologous stem cell transplantation, and their brentuximab vedotin exposure differed. The V gene is TRBV7-9, the J gene TRBJ2-7; D is unresolved. The clonotype comes from a human donor with classical Hodgkin lymphoma. Sequencing was performed on peripheral blood mononuclear cells (PBMCs), taken before the second cycle of nivolumab. The CDR3 spells CASSQDRRAYEQYF. DNA of the CDR3: TGTGCCAGCAGCCAAGACCGAAGGGCCTACGAGCAGTACTTC.